This T cell receptor beta chain comes out of a study of T cells in Graves' hyperthyroidism and ophthalmopathy. This clonotype was detected many times. The CDR3 runs 12 residues. The V and J ends lost 0 bases and 7 bases respectively, with 9 bases between them. Per germline, CDR1 GTSNPN and CDR2 SVGIG (reference sequence). TCR beta CDR3 sequences were amplified from RNA transcripts. A set of HTBI primers served as the primers for a first-round RT-PCR of the TCR CDR3. TCRdb re-derived calls from the multiplex PCR reads in MiXCR, one entry per CDR3 protein. The table shows 480,000 or so distinct CDR3 sequences, with approximately 15% occurring only once.

Sequencing was carried out using blood. The chain employs TRBV30 and TRBJ1-1; D ambiguous. The clonotype comes from a young woman with Graves' hyperthyroidism. The CDR3 sequence: CAWSVPVSEAFF. In DNA, the CDR3 is TGTGCCTGGAGTGTACCCGTCAGTGAAGCTTTCTTT.